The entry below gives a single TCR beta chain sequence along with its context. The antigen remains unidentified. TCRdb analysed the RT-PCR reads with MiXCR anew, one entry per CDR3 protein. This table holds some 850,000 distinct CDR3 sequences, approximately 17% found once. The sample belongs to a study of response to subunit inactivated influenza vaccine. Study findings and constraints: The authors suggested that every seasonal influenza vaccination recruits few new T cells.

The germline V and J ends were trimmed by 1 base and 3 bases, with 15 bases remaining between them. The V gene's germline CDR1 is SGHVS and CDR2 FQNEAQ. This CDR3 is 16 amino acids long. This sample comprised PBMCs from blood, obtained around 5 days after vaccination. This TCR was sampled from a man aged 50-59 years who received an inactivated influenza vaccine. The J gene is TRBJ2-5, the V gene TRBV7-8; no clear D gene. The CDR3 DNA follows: TGTGCCAGCAGCTTAGGTTTCTCCCTAATGAAAGAGACCCAGTACTTC. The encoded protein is CASSLGFSLMKETQYF.